This T cell receptor (beta chain) was sequenced during a study of cytomegalovirus exposure and HLA in healthy donors. As for the study in general: Among the 300 to 500 donors who were genotyped, approximately 83% fell in the genetic ancestry cluster that is associated with self-reported Caucasian donors. Study findings and constraints: Cytomegalovirus association was assigned to approximately 180 TCR beta chains. Published work reported that the classifier diagnosed cytomegalovirus status with high specificity and sensitivity.

As regards this clone: Antigen unknown.

Vbeta (60) and Jbeta (13) primers were used in the PCR. The authors' processing: The count from a later analysis was some 83 million unique TCR beta chains, some 12 million of them shared. The table came from immunoSEQ multiplex PCR; TCRdb's copy has only in-frame clones and leaves some out. For V, J and clone size, that table is used; D and trimming come from the DNA. The sample lists under 200,000 clones; around 83% were seen once. The CDR3 sequence is 14 residues long. V was cut by 6 bases and J by 0 bases, with 9 bases left in between. Germline V gene data show CDR1 as LNHDA and CDR2 as SQIVND (reference sequence).

Sequencing was done on a sample of PBMCs. The chain is built from TRBV19 and TRBJ1-3; TRBD1 might be the D (6 bases). This receptor was taken from a male donor in good health and CMV-seropositive. For the CDR3, the DNA is TGTGCCAGTAGGCTGGACAGCTCTGGAAACACCATATATTTT. The encoded protein is CASRLDSSGNTIYF.